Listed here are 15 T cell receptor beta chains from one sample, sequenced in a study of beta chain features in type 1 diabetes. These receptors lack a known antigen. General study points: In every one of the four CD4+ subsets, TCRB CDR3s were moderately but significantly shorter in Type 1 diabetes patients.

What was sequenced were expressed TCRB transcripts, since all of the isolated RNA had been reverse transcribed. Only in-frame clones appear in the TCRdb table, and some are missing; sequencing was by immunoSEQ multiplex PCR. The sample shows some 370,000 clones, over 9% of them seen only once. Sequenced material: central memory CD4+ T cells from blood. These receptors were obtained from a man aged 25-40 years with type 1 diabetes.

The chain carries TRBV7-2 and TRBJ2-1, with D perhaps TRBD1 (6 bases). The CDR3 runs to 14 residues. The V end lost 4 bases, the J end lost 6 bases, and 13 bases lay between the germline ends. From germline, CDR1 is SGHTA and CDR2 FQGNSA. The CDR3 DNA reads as TGTGCCAGCAGCTCCCGTGGGGGCTCCAATGAGCAGTTCTTC. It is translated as CASSSRGGSNEQFF.

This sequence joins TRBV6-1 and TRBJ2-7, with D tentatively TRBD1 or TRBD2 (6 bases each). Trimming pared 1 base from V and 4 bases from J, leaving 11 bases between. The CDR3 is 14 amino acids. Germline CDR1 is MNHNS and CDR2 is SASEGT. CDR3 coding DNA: TGTGCCAGCAGTGAAGACGGGGGCGAGTACGAGCAGTACTTC. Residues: CASSEDGGEYEQYF.

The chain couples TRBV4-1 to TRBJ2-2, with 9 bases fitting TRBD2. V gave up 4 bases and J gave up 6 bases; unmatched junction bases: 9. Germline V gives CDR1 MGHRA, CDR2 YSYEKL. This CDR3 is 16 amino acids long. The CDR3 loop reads CASSPRGIAGAGELFF. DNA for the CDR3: TGCGCCAGCAGCCCGAGGGGAATAGCGGGAGCCGGGGAGCTGTTTTTT.

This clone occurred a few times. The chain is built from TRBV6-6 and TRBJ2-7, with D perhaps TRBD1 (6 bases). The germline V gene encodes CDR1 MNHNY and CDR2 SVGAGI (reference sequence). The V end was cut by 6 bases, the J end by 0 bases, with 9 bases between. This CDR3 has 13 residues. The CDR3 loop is CASSGTFSYEQYF. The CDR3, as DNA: TGTGCCAGCAGCGGGACATTCTCCTACGAGCAGTACTTC.

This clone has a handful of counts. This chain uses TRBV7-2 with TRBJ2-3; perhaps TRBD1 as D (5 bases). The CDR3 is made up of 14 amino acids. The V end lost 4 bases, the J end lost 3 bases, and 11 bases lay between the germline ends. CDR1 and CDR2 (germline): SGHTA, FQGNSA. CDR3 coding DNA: TGTGCCAGCAGCTCGTGGGGCGGTACAGATACGCAGTATTTT. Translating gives CASSSWGGTDTQYF. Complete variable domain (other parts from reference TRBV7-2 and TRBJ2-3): GAGVSQSPSNKVTEKGKDVELRCDPISGHTALYWYRQSLGQGLEFLIYFQGNSAPDKSGLPSDRFSAERTGGSVSTLTIQRTQQEDSAVYLCASSSWGGTDTQYFGPGTRLTVL.

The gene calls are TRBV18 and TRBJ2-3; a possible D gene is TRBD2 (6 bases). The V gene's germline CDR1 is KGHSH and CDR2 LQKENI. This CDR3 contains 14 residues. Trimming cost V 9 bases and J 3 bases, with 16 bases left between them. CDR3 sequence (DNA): TGTGCCAGTCGTCCGGGACTCGGGACAGATACGCAGTATTTT. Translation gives CASRPGLGTDTQYF. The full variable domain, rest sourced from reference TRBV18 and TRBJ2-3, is NAGVMQNPRHLVRRRGQEARLRCSPMKGHSHVYWYRQLPEEGLKFMVYLQKENIIDESGMPKERFSAEFPKEGPSILRIQQVVRGDSAAYFCASRPGLGTDTQYFGPGTRLTVL.

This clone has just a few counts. The CDR3 region is CALSRLSSTEAFF. Here the CDR3 DNA reads TGTGCCTTAAGTCGTCTCTCGAGCACTGAAGCTTTCTTT. The V call is TRBV30, the J call TRBJ1-1; no clear D gene. V was shortened by 7 bases and J by 4 bases, with 16 bases between the two germline ends. This CDR3 has 13 amino acids. Germline CDR1 and CDR2: GTSNPN and SVGIG (reference sequence).

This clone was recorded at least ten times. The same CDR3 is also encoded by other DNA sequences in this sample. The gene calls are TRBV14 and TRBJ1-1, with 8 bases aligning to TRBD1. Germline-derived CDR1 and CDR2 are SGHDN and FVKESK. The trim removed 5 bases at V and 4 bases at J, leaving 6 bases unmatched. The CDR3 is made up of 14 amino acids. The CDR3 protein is CASSSGQGRTEAFF. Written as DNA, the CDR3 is TGTGCCAGCAGCTCCGGACAGGGACGCACTGAAGCTTTCTTT.

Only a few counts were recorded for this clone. DNA of the CDR3: TGTGCCAGCAGCTTGGAGGTGGCTAGCGGCTACAATGAGCAGTTCTTC. Translation gives CASSLEVASGYNEQFF. The V and J genes are TRBV5-6 and TRBJ2-1, with TRBD2 identical over 7 bases. CDR3 length: 16 amino acids. The germline V gene has CDR1 SGHDT and CDR2 YYEEEE. The junction had 6 bases not matched to a gene; V was cut back by 0 bases and J by 3 bases.

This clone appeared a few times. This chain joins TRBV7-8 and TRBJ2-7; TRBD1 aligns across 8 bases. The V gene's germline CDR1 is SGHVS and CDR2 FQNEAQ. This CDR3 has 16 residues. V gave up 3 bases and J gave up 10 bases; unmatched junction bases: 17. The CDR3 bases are TGTGCCAGCAGCTTGACAGGGGCCCGGGGGACAGGTTTACAGTACTTC. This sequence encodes CASSLTGARGTGLQYF.

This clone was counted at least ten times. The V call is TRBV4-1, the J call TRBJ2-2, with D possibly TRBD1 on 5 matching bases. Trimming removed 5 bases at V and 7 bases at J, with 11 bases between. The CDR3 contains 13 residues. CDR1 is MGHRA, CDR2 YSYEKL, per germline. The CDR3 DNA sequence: TGCGCCAGCAGCTGGTCAGGGATCGGGGAGCTGTTTTTT. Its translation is CASSWSGIGELFF.

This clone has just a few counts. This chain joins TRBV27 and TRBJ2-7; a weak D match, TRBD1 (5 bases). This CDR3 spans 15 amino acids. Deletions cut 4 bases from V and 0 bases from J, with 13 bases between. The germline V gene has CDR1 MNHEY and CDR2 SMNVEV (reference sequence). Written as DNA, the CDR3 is TGTGCCAGCAGTTCATTGGGGCCTAGCTCCTACGAGCAGTACTTC. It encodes CASSSLGPSSYEQYF.

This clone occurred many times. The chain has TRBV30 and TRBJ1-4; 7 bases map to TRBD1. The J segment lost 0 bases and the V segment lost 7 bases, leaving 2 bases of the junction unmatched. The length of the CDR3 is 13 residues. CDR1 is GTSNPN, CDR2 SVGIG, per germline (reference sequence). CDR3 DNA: TGTGCCTCCGGGACAGCAACTAATGAAAAACTGTTTTTT. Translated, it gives CASGTATNEKLFF.

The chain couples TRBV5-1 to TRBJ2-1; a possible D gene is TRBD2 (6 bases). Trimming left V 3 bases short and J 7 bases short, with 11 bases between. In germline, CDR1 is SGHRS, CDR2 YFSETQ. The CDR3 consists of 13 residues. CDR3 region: CASSSLLANEQFF. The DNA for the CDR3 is TGCGCCAGCAGCTCCCTACTAGCAAATGAGCAGTTCTTC.

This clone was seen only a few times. CDR3 loop: CASSSLRAANNYGYTF. The CDR3 DNA sequence: TGTGCCAGCAGTTCGCTTAGGGCAGCGAATAACTATGGCTACACCTTC. The rearrangement uses TRBV6-6 and TRBJ1-2, with no clear D. The V end lost 4 bases, the J end lost 1 base, and 16 bases lay between the germline ends. Germline V gene data show CDR1 as MNHNY and CDR2 as SVGAGI (reference sequence). The CDR3 has 16 residues.